These 16 T cell receptor beta chains share one sample of origin, sequenced in a study of T cell changes during pregnancy in multiple sclerosis (dated by TCRdb to the late 2010s). The library was obtained by the immunoSEQ multiplex PCR assay. TCRdb took over this immuneACCESS table, retaining in-frame rearrangements with V and J assigned. Such tables are incomplete; in checked studies, under half of the missing clones stem from an unresolved V gene, and the remainder is unexplained. For this sample there are approximately 28,000 clones; roughly nine tenths appear just once. The ten largest clones add up to 5.7% of the sample. Sequencing used CD8+ T cells from peripheral blood mononuclear cells, obtained before pregnancy. All receptors derive from a female donor with multiple sclerosis, enrolled in a pregnancy study.

The rearrangement joins TRBV11-2 to TRBJ1-3; TRBD1 agrees at 7 bases. V dropped 5 bases and J dropped 2; count of bases not matched to a gene: 3. The CDR3 runs 14 residues. CDR1 and CDR2 from the germline V gene are SGHAT and FQNNGV. CDR3 nucleotide sequence: TGTGCCAGCAGCCCCGACAGGGCTGGAAACACCATATATTTT. Translated: CASSPDRAGNTIYF.

The chain recombines TRBV27 with TRBJ2-7, with TRBD1 matching 9 bases. The V gene end was trimmed by 6 bases and the J gene end by 3 bases; junction bases not matched to a gene: 6. Germline CDR1 MNHEY, CDR2 SMNVEV (reference sequence). The CDR3 extends over 14 amino acids. The CDR3 nucleotides read TGTGCCAGCAGCACCGGGACAGGGATCTACGAGCAGTACTTC. It encodes CASSTGTGIYEQYF.

The rearrangement joins TRBV19 to TRBJ1-5, with TRBD1 matching over 7 bases. J lost 4 bases, V lost 5 bases, and 5 bases had no gene match. The CDR3 is 14 residues long. The germline V gene encodes CDR1 LNHDA and CDR2 SQIVND (reference sequence). CDR3 in DNA: TGTGCCAGTAGTTGGGACAGCGAAAATCAGCCCCAGCATTTT. It encodes CASSWDSENQPQHF.

The V and J genes are TRBV5-5 and TRBJ2-2; 7 bases map to TRBD2. CDR1 and CDR2 (germline): SGHKS, YYEKEE (reference sequence). This CDR3 has 18 residues. V lost 6 bases and J lost 8; bases outside the gene matches: 22. CDR3 bases: TGTGCCAGCACCCAGACTAGCACCACGGGCTGGTTCGGAGGGGAGCTGTTTTTT. Protein sequence: CASTQTSTTGWFGGELFF.

The gene calls are TRBV9 and TRBJ2-7; 7 nucleotides align to TRBD1. V was pared by 4 bases and J by 2 bases, with 6 bases of the junction left unmatched. Germline V gene data show CDR1 as SGDLS and CDR2 as YYNGEE. CDR3 length: 14 amino acids. The CDR3 sequence is CASSTGTATYEQYF. The CDR3 DNA reads TGTGCCAGCAGCACCGGGACAGCCACCTACGAGCAGTACTTC.

The CDR3 loop is CAWSRAGKFNEQFF. The CDR3 nucleotides are TGTGCCTGGAGTAGAGCGGGGAAATTCAATGAGCAGTTCTTC. The J gene is TRBJ2-1, the V gene TRBV30; 7 positions agree with TRBD2. Germline lookup yields CDR1 GTSNPN and CDR2 SVGIG (reference sequence). Trimming took 2 bases from V and 6 from J; bases not matched to a gene: 7. The CDR3 totals 14 residues.

The CDR3 bases are TGTGCCAGTAGTTGGGGGGGGGAGAAAGCTTTCTTT. Its protein is CASSWGGEKAFF. This chain connects TRBV19 to TRBJ1-1; D perhaps matches TRBD1 (5 bases). Per the germline V gene, CDR1 is LNHDA and CDR2 is SQIVND (reference sequence). The CDR3 is made up of 12 amino acids. Trimming stripped 5 bases from V and 9 bases from J, with 13 bases between.

This clone was found once. The genes are TRBV28 and TRBJ2-3; 14 bases agree with TRBD2. Germline V gene lookup returns CDR1 MDHEN and CDR2 SYDVKM. Germline trimming cut 5 bases from V and 0 bases from J; bases unmatched to any gene: 19. The CDR3 contains 22 residues. CDR3 in amino acids: CASSTQVPGTSGSLPSTDTQYF. The CDR3 DNA sequence: TGTGCCAGCAGTACCCAAGTGCCAGGGACTAGCGGGAGTCTACCTAGCACAGATACGCAGTATTTT.

The chain recombines TRBV2 with TRBJ2-1; 8 nucleotides match TRBD1. With V trimmed by 7 bases and J by 8 bases, 10 bases remained unmatched. This CDR3 is 14 amino acids long. CDR1 and CDR2 (germline): SNHLY, FYNNEI. The DNA of the CDR3 is TGTGCCAGCAACCCCGGACAGGGTTGGCATGAGCAGTTCTTC. Translated, it gives CASNPGQGWHEQFF.

This chain joins TRBV19 and TRBJ2-1, with 8 positions matching TRBD1. V lost 3 bases to trimming and J lost 4 bases; unmatched junction nucleotides: 5. The CDR3 contains 15 residues. Germline loops: CDR1 LNHDA, CDR2 SQIVND (reference sequence). CDR3: CASSIRTGPYNEQFF. DNA for the CDR3: TGTGCCAGTAGTATCCGGACAGGGCCTTACAATGAGCAGTTCTTC.

The V call is TRBV5-4, the J call TRBJ1-1, with a tentative D call TRBD1 (5 bases). The germline CDR1 and CDR2 sequences are SGHNT and YYREEE (reference sequence). This CDR3 comprises 13 residues. The V end lost 3 bases, the J end lost 1 base, and 7 bases lay between the germline ends. The CDR3 protein is CASSSTGNTEAFF. DNA for the CDR3: TGTGCCAGCAGCTCAACAGGGAACACTGAAGCTTTCTTT.

This clone was picked up a small number of times. This chain links TRBV7-9 with TRBJ2-7; 8 positions match TRBD2. Per the germline V gene, CDR1 is SEHNR and CDR2 is FQNEAQ (reference sequence). The length of the CDR3 is 16 residues. With 5 bases clipped from V and 0 bases from J, the junction kept 9 bases outside the gene matches. The CDR3 nucleotides read TGTGCCAGCAGCCGACCCGGGACTAGGGCCTCCTACGAGCAGTACTTC. The encoded protein is CASSRPGTRASYEQYF.

This chain uses TRBV29-1 with TRBJ2-2; no reliable D call. The CDR3 sequence is 11 residues long. Germline V gives CDR1 SQVTM, CDR2 ANQGSEA. V shed 5 bases and J shed 3 bases, with 4 bases lying between them. This CDR3 reads CSVFYTGELFF. CDR3 coding DNA: TGCAGCGTTTTCTACACCGGGGAGCTGTTTTTT.

The chain joins TRBV6-5 to TRBJ1-1, with 8 nucleotides matching TRBD1. This CDR3 comprises 15 residues. The V segment lost 5 bases and the J segment 5 bases; nucleotides outside the gene matches: 10. Germline-derived CDR1 and CDR2 are MNHEY and SVGAGI. The CDR3: CASSAPQGAMTEAFF. The CDR3, as DNA: TGTGCCAGCAGTGCACCCCAGGGGGCGATGACTGAAGCTTTCTTT.

The chain has TRBV6-6 and TRBJ2-1, with 10 bases aligning to TRBD2. The V gene end was trimmed by 9 bases and the J gene end by 9 bases; junction bases not matched to a gene: 11. Germline CDR1 and CDR2: MNHNY and SVGAGI (reference sequence). CDR3 length: 14 amino acids. The CDR3 loop is CASLAGDYKGEQFF. In DNA, the CDR3 is TGTGCCAGTCTAGCGGGAGATTACAAGGGTGAGCAGTTCTTC.

In nucleotides, the CDR3 is TGCGCCAGCAGCCAGACCCTGGGACAGGGGCCGATCTATGGCTACACCTTC. Its translation: CASSQTLGQGPIYGYTF. The chain has TRBV4-1 and TRBJ1-2; 10 nucleotides match TRBD1. V gave up 3 bases and J gave up 4 bases; unmatched junction bases: 11. The CDR3 runs to 17 residues. The germline CDR1 and CDR2 sequences are MGHRA and YSYEKL.